The source of this TCR beta chain is a study of response to subunit inactivated influenza vaccine. To note about this clonotype: Its antigen is unidentified.

The V end lost 0 bases, the J end lost 8 bases, and 12 bases lay between the germline ends. CDR1 is SGHRS, CDR2 YFSETQ, per germline. The CDR3 consists of 14 residues. TCRdb reanalysed the RT-PCR reads using MiXCR and keeps one entry per CDR3 protein. Of 700,000 to 900,000 distinct CDR3 sequences in the sample, less than 25% were seen once. Findings and caveats of the study: There was a suggestion from the authors that each seasonal influenza vaccination recruits few new T cells.

This receptor was identified in a man in his fifties who received an inactivated influenza vaccine. Sequencing was performed on PBMCs from blood, taken about 5 days after vaccination. The gene calls are TRBV5-1 and TRBJ2-1; no definite D call. CDR3 DNA sequence: TGCGCCAGCAGCTTGGAGGGCGGTACCCATGAGCAGTTCTTC. Encoded protein: CASSLEGGTHEQFF.